These 31 T cell receptor beta chains were sequenced from one sample in a study of blood T cell repertoires in COVID-19. This table comes from immunoSEQ multiplex PCR, and its TCRdb copy is limited to in-frame clones, with some not included. The sample includes roughly 250,000 clones, about 80% of them seen just once. The source material was peripheral blood. These receptors all stem from a woman at least 80 years old with acute or convalescent COVID-19.

This clone was seen a handful of times. V gene TRBV25-1 combines with J gene TRBJ1-2, with TRBD1 identical over 7 bases. With V trimmed by 4 bases and J by 4 bases, 9 bases remained unmatched. In germline, CDR1 is MGHDK, CDR2 SYGVNS. The CDR3 is made up of 15 amino acids. The CDR3 spells CASSVFTGQLYGYTF. In DNA form, the CDR3 reads TGTGCCAGCAGTGTATTTACGGGACAGCTCTATGGCTACACCTTC.

The gene calls are TRBV20-1 and TRBJ2-5; 10 bases fit TRBD2. The CDR3 extends over 16 amino acids. With V trimmed by 3 bases and J by 1 base, 8 bases remained unmatched. Germline CDR1 DFQATT, CDR2 SNEGSKA (reference sequence). Here the CDR3 DNA reads TGCAGTGCTAGTTCCCTAGCGGGGGACCTCCAAGAGACCCAGTACTTC. Translated: CSASSLAGDLQETQYF.

The J gene is TRBJ2-5, the V gene TRBV3-1 (or the pseudogene TRBV3-2); D gene uncertain. V lost 3 bases, J lost 1 base, and 12 bases lay in between. The CDR3 is 15 amino acids. Germline CDR1 is LGHDT and CDR2 is YNNKEL (reference sequence). The CDR3: CASSHGRVGQETQYF. The CDR3 nucleotides are TGTGCCAGCAGCCATGGGCGTGTAGGCCAAGAGACCCAGTACTTC.

The rearrangement joins TRBV7-2 to TRBJ2-1; D call uncertain. The CDR3 is made up of 18 amino acids. Germline-derived CDR1 and CDR2 are SGHTA and FQGNSA. V shed 1 base and J shed 0 bases, with 16 bases lying between them. The CDR3 DNA follows: TGTGCCAGCAGCTTAGTATTCGATGGGCAGAGCTCCTACAATGAGCAGTTCTTC. The encoded protein is CASSLVFDGQSSYNEQFF.

This chain links TRBV27 with TRBJ1-4, with 8 bases fitting TRBD1. This CDR3 has 13 residues. Germline loops: CDR1 MNHEY, CDR2 SMNVEV (reference sequence). Trimming at V came to 8 bases and at J to 8 bases, leaving 7 bases not matched to a gene. CDR3 sequence: CASHGQGREKLFF. As DNA, the CDR3 is TGTGCCAGCCACGGACAGGGTAGGGAAAAACTGTTTTTT.

This clone has just one count. It is likely a read error: a sequence one base away is far more abundant. The chain links TRBV7-8 to TRBJ2-5, with D possibly TRBD2 on 6 matching bases. V shed 6 bases and J shed 5 bases, with 10 bases lying between them. The CDR3 is 12 residues long. The germline V gene has CDR1 SGHVS and CDR2 FQNEAQ. CDR3 nucleotides: TGTGCCAGCAGGATAGCGGAGGAGACCCAGTACTTC. Its translation: CASRIAEETQYF.

The chain joins TRBV11-2 to TRBJ2-4; 9 nucleotides match TRBD1. V lost 5 bases to trimming and J lost 8 bases; unmatched junction nucleotides: 4. The CDR3 totals 13 residues. The germline CDR1 and CDR2 sequences are SGHAT and FQNNGV. The CDR3 sequence: CASSPQGAYIQYF. For the CDR3, the DNA is TGTGCCAGCAGCCCACAGGGGGCGTACATTCAGTACTTC.

There are many counts of this clone. The rearrangement links TRBV12-3 or TRBV12-4 to TRBJ1-1, with D hard to call. V was clipped by 7 bases and J by 10 bases, with 16 bases between them. This CDR3 spans 12 amino acids. The CDR3 protein is CASTLVPGGAFF. CDR3 bases: TGTGCCAGCACCCTTGTCCCTGGAGGAGCTTTCTTT.

This clone was picked up a small number of times. The chain's CDR3 is CASSLAGTQETQYF. CDR3 bases: TGCGCCAGCAGCTTGGCCGGGACACAAGAGACCCAGTACTTC. The chain links TRBV5-1 to TRBJ2-5; the D gene is possibly TRBD1 (6 bases). The CDR3 totals 14 residues. CDR1 is SGHRS and CDR2 is YFSETQ in the germline V gene. V was cut by 0 bases and J by 2 bases, with 8 bases left in between. Full variable domain (remainder filled in from reference TRBV5-1 and TRBJ2-5): KAGVTQTPRYLIKTRGQQVTLSCSPISGHRSVSWYQQTPGQGLQFLFEYFSETQRNKGNFPGRFSGRQFSNSRSEMNVSTLELGDSALYLCASSLAGTQETQYFGPGTRLLVL.

The J gene is TRBJ1-1, the V gene TRBV6-5; possibly TRBD1 for D (5 bases). CDR1 is MNHEY and CDR2 is SVGAGI in the germline V gene. CDR3 length: 14 residues. V dropped 6 bases and J dropped 1 base, with 12 bases sitting between them. Written as DNA, the CDR3 is TGTGCCAGCAGGTACCAGGGCCGGAACACTGAAGCTTTCTTT. Encoded protein: CASRYQGRNTEAFF.

This clone is a singleton in its sample. The rearrangement uses TRBV12-3 or TRBV12-4 and TRBJ2-3; tentatively, D is TRBD2 (5 bases). This CDR3 is 12 amino acids long. V gave up 8 bases and J gave up 3 bases, with 9 bases separating them. The CDR3 loop is CASASYTDTQYF. The CDR3 DNA reads TGTGCCAGCGCTAGCTATACAGATACGCAGTATTTT.

The rearrangement uses TRBV18 and TRBJ1-2, with a possible D match to TRBD1 (6 bases). This CDR3 contains 16 residues. Per the germline V gene, CDR1 is KGHSH and CDR2 is LQKENI. The V and J ends lost 3 bases and 7 bases respectively, with 21 bases between them. CDR3 in DNA: TGTGCCAGCTCACCGATCTCCCAGGGGCCTGGGAGTGGCTACACCTTC. It codes for CASSPISQGPGSGYTF.

The chain uses TRBV15 and TRBJ2-5; 9 nucleotides align to TRBD2. The ends lost 4 bases at V and 0 bases at J; junction bases unmatched: 6. The CDR3 spans 16 residues. Germline values: CDR1 LNHNV, CDR2 YYDKDF (reference sequence). CDR3 sequence: CATSTRLAAYQETQYF. The CDR3 region has the DNA TGTGCCACCAGCACCCGACTAGCGGCGTACCAAGAGACCCAGTACTTC.

DNA for the CDR3: TGTGCCAGCAGTCTGAAACCGGGACTTCTTGTCCCAGATACGCAGTATTTT. Amino acids: CASSLKPGLLVPDTQYF. The chain couples TRBV13 to TRBJ2-3, with D possibly matching TRBD2 (6 bases). CDR3 length: 17 amino acids. Trimming shortened V by 6 bases and J by 4 bases, and 23 bases separated the two germline ends. Germline V lookup: CDR1 PRHDT, CDR2 FYEKMQ (reference sequence).

The V gene is TRBV18, the J gene TRBJ2-1; 8 nucleotides align to TRBD2. V was pared by 2 bases and J by 8 bases, with 5 bases of the junction left unmatched. Germline V CDR1 and CDR2: KGHSH, LQKENI. The CDR3 is 14 residues long. CDR3 residues: CASSPGLAIDEQFF. CDR3 nucleotide sequence: TGTGCCAGCTCACCAGGACTAGCAATCGATGAGCAGTTCTTC.

The chain carries TRBV24-1 and TRBJ2-3, with TRBD1 matching over 7 bases. Germline V CDR1 and CDR2: KGHDR, SFDVKD. The trim removed 2 bases at V and 2 bases at J, leaving 3 bases unmatched. CDR3 length: 15 amino acids. CDR3 region: CATSDSGGPTDTQYF. The DNA of the CDR3 is TGTGCCACCAGTGATTCAGGGGGTCCCACAGATACGCAGTATTTT.

This clone was counted between two and nine times. CDR3 nucleotide sequence: TGTGCCAGTAGTCAATTTAGCGGGACATCTACAGATACGCAGTATTTT. This encodes CASSQFSGTSTDTQYF. The V gene is TRBV19, the J gene TRBJ2-3; 8 bases agree with TRBD2. Germline V lookup: CDR1 LNHDA, CDR2 SQIVND (reference sequence). This CDR3 is 16 amino acids long. The junction had 10 bases not matched to a gene; V was cut back by 5 bases and J by 3 bases.

The CDR3 is CASSGEPDSAFYGYTF. The CDR3, as DNA: TGTGCCAGCAGTGGAGAACCGGACAGCGCTTTCTATGGCTACACCTTC. This chain uses TRBV6-1 with TRBJ1-2, with D perhaps matching TRBD1 (6 bases). Trimming took 4 bases from V and 4 from J, leaving 19 bases between them. Germline values: CDR1 MNHNS, CDR2 SASEGT. CDR3 length: 16 residues.

The chain recombines TRBV6-5 with TRBJ2-7; 7 bases fit TRBD1. CDR1 is MNHEY, CDR2 SVGAGI, per germline. This CDR3 has 14 residues. The trim removed 2 bases at V and 5 bases at J, leaving 6 bases unmatched. The CDR3 is CASSYTTGSHEQYF. The CDR3 DNA is TGTGCCAGCAGTTACACGACAGGGAGCCACGAGCAGTACTTC.

CDR3 nucleotide sequence: TGTGCCAGCAGCCGCAGTCCGGGACAGGGGGCCTACGAGCAGTACTTC. It translates to CASSRSPGQGAYEQYF. The chain links TRBV13 to TRBJ2-7; TRBD1 agrees at 11 bases. CDR1 PRHDT and CDR2 FYEKMQ come from the germline V gene (reference sequence). CDR3 size: 16 residues. V was pared by 5 bases and J by 2 bases, with 8 bases of the junction left unmatched.

The chain joins TRBV18 to TRBJ2-7, with D perhaps matching TRBD2 (6 bases). The V gene lost 4 bases and the J gene lost 0 bases, with 10 bases spanning the gap. CDR1 and CDR2 from the germline V gene are KGHSH and LQKENI. The CDR3 has 14 amino acids. CDR3 region: CASSRDFPSYEQYF. The CDR3 DNA follows: TGTGCCAGCTCACGGGACTTCCCCTCCTACGAGCAGTACTTC.

There are a few counts of this clone. The chain carries TRBV6-5 and TRBJ2-7, with 8 nucleotides matching TRBD2. Germline CDR1 reads MNHEY; CDR2 reads SVGAGI. CDR3 length equals 15 residues. V was clipped by 8 bases and J by 4 bases; unmatched bases: 13. Written as DNA, the CDR3 is TGTGCCAGCGCCCGCACGCGGCTAGCGGGTTACGAGCAGTACTTC. Protein: CASARTRLAGYEQYF.

This clone was seen once. The CDR3 region has the DNA TGCAGCGTAGCTGCTGGGAGCACCATATATTTT. Protein product: CSVAAGSTIYF. The chain has TRBV29-1 and TRBJ1-3; D ambiguous. Per the germline V gene, CDR1 is SQVTM and CDR2 is ANQGSEA. Between the trimmed V and J ends, which lost 6 bases and 9 bases, there was a span of 12 bases. CDR3 size: 11 residues.

The rearrangement links TRBV18 to TRBJ2-3; tentatively, D is TRBD2 (5 bases). The V end was cut by 6 bases, the J end by 0 bases, with 19 bases between. The CDR3 has 17 amino acids. Germline CDR1 KGHSH, CDR2 LQKENI. The CDR3 sequence is CASSPPRGPASTDTQYF. The CDR3 bases are TGTGCCAGCTCTCCTCCCCGCGGGCCAGCTAGCACAGATACGCAGTATTTT.

This clone showed up many times. The rearrangement links TRBV19 to TRBJ2-3, with 8 bases identical to TRBD2. Germline V gene sequence: CDR1 LNHDA, CDR2 SQIVND (reference sequence). Trimming took 3 bases from V and 4 from J; bases not matched to a gene: 15. The CDR3 length is 18 residues. The CDR3 spells CASSIYQTSASTSDTQYF. The CDR3 coding sequence is TGTGCCAGTAGTATCTATCAGACTAGCGCGAGTACCTCAGATACGCAGTATTTT. Complete variable domain (other parts from reference TRBV19 and TRBJ2-3): DGGITQSPKYLFRKEGQNVTLSCEQNLNHDAMYWYRQDPGQGLRLIYYSQIVNDFQKGDIAEGYSVSREKKESFPLTVTSAQKNPTAFYLCASSIYQTSASTSDTQYFGPGTRLTVL.

V and J are TRBV2 and TRBJ2-3; TRBD2 aligns across 14 bases. Per the germline V gene, CDR1 is SNHLY and CDR2 is FYNNEI. V dropped 7 bases and J dropped 4; count of bases not matched to a gene: 7. The length of the CDR3 is 16 residues. The CDR3 here is CASKRLAGGPSDTQYF. The CDR3 region has the DNA TGTGCCAGCAAAAGACTAGCGGGGGGGCCATCAGATACGCAGTATTTT.

CDR3 region: CASSRALRGTEAFF. CDR3 coding DNA: TGTGCCAGCAGCCGAGCCTTAAGGGGCACTGAAGCTTTCTTT. The chain uses TRBV5-8 and TRBJ1-1, with D tentatively TRBD1 (5 bases). The CDR3 is made up of 14 amino acids. Germline-derived CDR1 and CDR2 are SGHTS and YDEGEE. V was cut by 4 bases and J by 4 bases, with 14 bases left in between.

V and J are TRBV19 and TRBJ2-1, with 7 bases aligning to TRBD2. CDR1 and CDR2 from the germline V gene are LNHDA and SQIVND (reference sequence). The length of the CDR3 is 14 residues. Trimming cost V 6 bases and J 6 bases; bases outside gene matches: 8. The CDR3 is CASSLLRGSNEQFF. The CDR3 nucleotides read TGTGCCAGTAGCCTACTGCGGGGGTCCAATGAGCAGTTCTTC.

This clone was observed once. The chain has TRBV6-1 and TRBJ2-1, with D possibly being TRBD1 (5 bases). V was shortened by 1 base and J by 2 bases, with 9 bases between the two germline ends. The CDR3 spans 15 residues. The germline gives CDR1 MNHNS, CDR2 SASEGT. The CDR3 sequence is CASSEGGRTYNEQFF. CDR3 bases: TGTGCCAGCAGTGAAGGGGGCCGAACCTACAATGAGCAGTTCTTC.

This clone has a handful of counts. CDR3 nucleotide sequence: TGTGCCAGCAGCCCCACGACTAGCGGGGGTAACTACAATGAGCAGTTCTTC. Its translation is CASSPTTSGGNYNEQFF. The chain links TRBV5-4 to TRBJ2-1, with TRBD2 matching 12 bases. The germline V gene has CDR1 SGHNT and CDR2 YYREEE (reference sequence). This CDR3 has 17 residues. V gave up 4 bases and J gave up 3 bases; unmatched junction bases: 8. The full variable domain, in which reference TRBV5-4 and TRBJ2-1 provide the parts outside the CDR3, is ETGVTQSPTHLIKTRGQQVTLRCSSQSGHNTVSWYQQALGQGPQFIFQYYREEENGRGNFPPRFSGLQFPNYSSELNVNALELDDSALYLCASSPTTSGGNYNEQFFGPGTRLTVL.

V usage is TRBV3-1 (or the pseudogene TRBV3-2) and J usage is TRBJ2-3; 15 nucleotides agree with TRBD2. This CDR3 has 17 amino acids. The trim removed 6 bases at V and 5 bases at J, leaving 9 bases unmatched. Germline lookup yields CDR1 LGHDT and CDR2 YNNKEL (reference sequence). CDR3 nucleotides: TGTGCCAGCAGTCCCAGGACTAGCGGGGGGGCCGGAGATACGCAGTATTTT. It is translated as CASSPRTSGGAGDTQYF.